This T cell receptor beta chain appears in the sequencing data of a study of molecular identifiers for immune sequencing clone quantification. This clonotype has ten or more counts. Its antigen is not known. Previously described methods and listed TCR primers were used for bulk TCR libraries. TCRdb independently ran MiXCR on the PCR reads; one entry per CDR3 protein. The table shows around 470,000 distinct CDR3 sequences, with around 23% occurring only once. Libraries of naive CD8 cells were prepared from about 20,000 to 1,000,000 sorted cells using 10%, 30% or 50% RNA. There are 16 residues in the CDR3. Germline V CDR1 and CDR2: SGHDT, YYEEEE. V was pared by 4 bases and J by 2 bases, with 6 bases of the junction left unmatched. Points from the study as a whole: Spiked Jurkat TCR RNA originating from one cell could reportedly be identified amid approximately 900,000 naive cells.

This TCR was sampled from a human donor in good health. Some libraries in this study had Jurkat cell RNA spiked in. The specimen sequenced was naive CD8+ T cells from blood, with Jurkat cell RNA spiked in. As for subset: FACS-sorted CD8+CD4-CCR7+CD45RA+ naive T cells. The chain carries TRBV5-6 and TRBJ2-3, with TRBD1 matching 11 bases. For the CDR3, the DNA is TGTGCCAGCAGCACCGGGACAGGGGGGCTCACAGATACGCAGTATTTT. This sequence encodes CASSTGTGGLTDTQYF.